The source of this T cell receptor (beta chain) is a study of OX40 agonist ivuxolimab in advanced cancers. Whole-study context: Patients were given ivuxolimab, an antibody that agonizes OX40 (CD134). Partial responses occurred in Three dose-escalation patients, one with hepatocellular carcinoma and two with cutaneous melanoma. Study-wide results and limits: At 0.1 to 3.0 mg/kg, clonal expansion of CD4+ and CD8+ blood T cells had occurred by week 6.

With respect to this clone: Its antigen is as yet unknown.

Assay: immunoSEQ multiplex PCR; the TCRdb copy retains only in-frame clones and omits some. This sample has some 74,000 clones, with less than 90% found just once. V was pared by 2 bases and J by 9 bases, with 10 bases of the junction left unmatched. The germline V gene has CDR1 SGHRS and CDR2 YFSETQ. This CDR3 has 15 amino acids. This sequence was found in an adult with an advanced solid tumor such as melanoma, head and neck, liver or kidney cancer. The input for sequencing was CD4+ or CD8+ T cells sorted from blood, taken in a trial of the OX40 agonist ivuxolimab. V and J are TRBV5-1 and TRBJ2-1, with 8 bases matching TRBD2. CDR3: CASSFSGISHSEQFF. The DNA of the CDR3 is TGCGCCAGCAGCTTTAGCGGGATAAGTCACAGTGAGCAGTTCTTC.